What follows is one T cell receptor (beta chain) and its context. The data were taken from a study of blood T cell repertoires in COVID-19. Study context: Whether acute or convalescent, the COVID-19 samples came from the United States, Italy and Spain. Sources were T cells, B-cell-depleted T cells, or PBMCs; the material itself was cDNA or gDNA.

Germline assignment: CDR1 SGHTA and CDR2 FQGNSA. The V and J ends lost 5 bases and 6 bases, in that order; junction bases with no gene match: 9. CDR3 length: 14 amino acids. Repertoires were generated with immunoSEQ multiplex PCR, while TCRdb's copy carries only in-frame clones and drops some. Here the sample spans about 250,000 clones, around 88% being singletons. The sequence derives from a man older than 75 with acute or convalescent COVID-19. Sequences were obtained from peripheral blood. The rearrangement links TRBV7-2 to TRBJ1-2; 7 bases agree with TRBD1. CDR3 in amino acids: CASSTRAGTDGYTF. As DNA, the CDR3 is TGTGCCAGCAGCACCAGAGCCGGGACAGATGGCTACACCTTC.